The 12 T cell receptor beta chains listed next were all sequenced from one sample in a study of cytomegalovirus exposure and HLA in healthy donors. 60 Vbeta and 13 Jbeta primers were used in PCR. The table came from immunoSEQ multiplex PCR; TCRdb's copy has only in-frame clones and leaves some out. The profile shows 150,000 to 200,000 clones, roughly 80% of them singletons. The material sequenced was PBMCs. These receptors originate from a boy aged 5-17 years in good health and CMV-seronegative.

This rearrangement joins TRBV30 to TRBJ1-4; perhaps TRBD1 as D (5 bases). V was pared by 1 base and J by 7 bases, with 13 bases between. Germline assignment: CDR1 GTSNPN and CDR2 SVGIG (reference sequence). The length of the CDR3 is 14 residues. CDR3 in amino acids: CAWSAGILGEKLFF. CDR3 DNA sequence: TGTGCCTGGAGTGCAGGGATTCTAGGTGAAAAACTGTTTTTT.

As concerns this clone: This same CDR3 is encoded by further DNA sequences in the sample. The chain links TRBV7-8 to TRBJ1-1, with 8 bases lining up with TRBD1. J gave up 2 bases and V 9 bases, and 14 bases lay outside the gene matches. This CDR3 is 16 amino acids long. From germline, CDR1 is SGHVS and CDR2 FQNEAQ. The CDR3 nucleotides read TGTGCCAGTAGAGAGCCGGGACAGGATGCAAACACTGAAGCTTTCTTT. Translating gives CASREPGQDANTEAFF.

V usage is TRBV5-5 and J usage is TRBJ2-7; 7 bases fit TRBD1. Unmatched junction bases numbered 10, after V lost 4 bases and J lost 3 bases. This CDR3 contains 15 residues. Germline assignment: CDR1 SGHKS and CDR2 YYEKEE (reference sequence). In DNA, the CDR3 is TGTGCCAGCAGCCCACGATTAGACAGGGACTACGAGCAGTACTTC. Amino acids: CASSPRLDRDYEQYF. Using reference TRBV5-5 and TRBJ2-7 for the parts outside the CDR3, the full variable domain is DAGVTQSPTHLIKTRGQQVTLRCSPISGHKSVSWYQQVLGQGPQFIFQYYEKEERGRGNFPDRFSARQFPNYSSELNVNALLLGDSALYLCASSPRLDRDYEQYFGPGTRLTVT.

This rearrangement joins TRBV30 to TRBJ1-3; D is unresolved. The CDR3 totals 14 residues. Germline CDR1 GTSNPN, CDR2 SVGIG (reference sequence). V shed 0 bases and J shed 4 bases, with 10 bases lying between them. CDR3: CAWSVRSAGNTIYF. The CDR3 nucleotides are TGTGCCTGGAGTGTGAGGTCCGCCGGAAACACCATATATTTT. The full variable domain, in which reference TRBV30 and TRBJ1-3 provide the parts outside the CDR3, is SQTIHQWPATLVQPVGSPLSLECTVEGTSNPNLYWYRQAAGRGLQLLFYSVGIGQISSEVPQNLSASRPQDRQFILSSKKLLLSDSGFYLCAWSVRSAGNTIYFGEGSWLTVV.

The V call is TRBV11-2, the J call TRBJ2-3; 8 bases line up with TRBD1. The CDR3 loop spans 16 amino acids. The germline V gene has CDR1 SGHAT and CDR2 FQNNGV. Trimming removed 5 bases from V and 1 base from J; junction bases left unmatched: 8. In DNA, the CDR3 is TGTGCCAGCAGCGTGGCCAGGGGGCGACGCACAGATACGCAGTATTTT. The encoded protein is CASSVARGRRTDTQYF.

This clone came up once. This CDR3 is CASRAGGLAYEQYF. CDR3 in DNA: TGTGCCAGCAGGGCGGGGGGTCTCGCCTACGAGCAGTACTTC. This rearrangement joins TRBV28 to TRBJ2-7, with 8 bases lining up with TRBD2. The CDR3 totals 14 residues. Germline V lookup: CDR1 MDHEN, CDR2 SYDVKM. With V trimmed by 6 bases and J by 2 bases, 6 bases remained unmatched.

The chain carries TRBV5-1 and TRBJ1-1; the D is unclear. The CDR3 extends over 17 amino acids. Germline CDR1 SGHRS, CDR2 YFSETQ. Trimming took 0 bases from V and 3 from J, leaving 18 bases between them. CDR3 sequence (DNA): TGCGCCAGCAGCTTGGGTCGTCTTATTAGTGAGGACACTGAAGCTTTCTTT. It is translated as CASSLGRLISEDTEAFF. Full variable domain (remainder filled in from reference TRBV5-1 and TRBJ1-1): KAGVTQTPRYLIKTRGQQVTLSCSPISGHRSVSWYQQTPGQGLQFLFEYFSETQRNKGNFPGRFSGRQFSNSRSEMNVSTLELGDSALYLCASSLGRLISEDTEAFFGQGTRLTVV.

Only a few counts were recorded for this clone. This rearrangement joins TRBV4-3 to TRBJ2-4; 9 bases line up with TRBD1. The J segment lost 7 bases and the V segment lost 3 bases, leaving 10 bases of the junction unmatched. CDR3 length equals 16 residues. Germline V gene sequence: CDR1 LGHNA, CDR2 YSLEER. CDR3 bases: TGCGCCAGCAGCCAGGATCCGGGACAGGGATTTAACATTCAGTACTTC. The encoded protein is CASSQDPGQGFNIQYF.

CDR3 residues: CASVHERGTGPYEQYF. CDR3 nucleotide sequence: TGCGCCAGCGTTCACGAGAGGGGGACAGGCCCCTACGAGCAGTACTTC. The chain links TRBV10-1 to TRBJ2-7, with 8 bases aligning to TRBD1. After removal of 8 bases from V and 2 bases from J, the junction contained 14 bases not matched to a gene. Germline values: CDR1 WNHNN, CDR2 SYGVQD (reference sequence). The CDR3 is 16 residues long.

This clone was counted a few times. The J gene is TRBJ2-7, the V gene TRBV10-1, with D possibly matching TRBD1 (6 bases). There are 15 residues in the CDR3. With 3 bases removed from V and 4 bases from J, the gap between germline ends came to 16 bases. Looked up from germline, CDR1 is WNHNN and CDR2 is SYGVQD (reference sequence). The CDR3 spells CASSDGGPFGYEQYF. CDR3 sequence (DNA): TGCGCCAGCAGTGATGGGGGCCCGTTTGGATACGAGCAGTACTTC.

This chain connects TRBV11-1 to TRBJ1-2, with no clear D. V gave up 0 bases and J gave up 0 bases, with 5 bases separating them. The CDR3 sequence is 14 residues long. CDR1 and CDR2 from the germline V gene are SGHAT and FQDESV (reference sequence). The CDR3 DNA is TGTGCCAGCAGCTTAGCGGGAGCTAACTATGGCTACACCTTC. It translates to CASSLAGANYGYTF.

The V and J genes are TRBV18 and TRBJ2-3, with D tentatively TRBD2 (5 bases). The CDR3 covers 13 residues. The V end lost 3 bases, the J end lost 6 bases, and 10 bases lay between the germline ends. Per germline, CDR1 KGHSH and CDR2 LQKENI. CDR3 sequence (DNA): TGTGCCAGCTCACCCGGAGGAGATGATACGCAGTATTTT. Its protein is CASSPGGDDTQYF. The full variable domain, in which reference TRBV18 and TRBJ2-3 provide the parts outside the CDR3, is NAGVMQNPRHLVRRRGQEARLRCSPMKGHSHVYWYRQLPEEGLKFMVYLQKENIIDESGMPKERFSAEFPKEGPSILRIQQVVRGDSAAYFCASSPGGDDTQYFGPGTRLTVL.